This T cell receptor beta chain was sequenced in a study of blood T cell repertoires in COVID-19. The CDR3 spans 13 residues. Deletions cut 0 bases from V and 4 bases from J, with 7 bases between. Germline CDR1 is LGHDT and CDR2 is YNNKEL (reference sequence). The participants were between about 18 and 90 years old and came from about two dozen US areas. Within 2 weeks of study entry, exposed participants had contacted a PCR-confirmed or clinician-diagnosed COVID-19 case. Sequencing was performed with immunoSEQ multiplex PCR; in TCRdb, only in-frame clones are kept and a portion is missing. The table has about 320,000 clones, 90% to 95% seen once.

The sequence was collected from a woman aged 25 to 39 who had been exposed to COVID-19. Specimen: PBMCs or T cells enriched from blood (not recorded which). The chain is built from TRBV3-1 (or the pseudogene TRBV3-2) and TRBJ2-7; D unclear. CDR3 nucleotide sequence: TGTGCCAGCAGCCAAGATGCCCGGTACGAGCAGTACTTC. Protein sequence: CASSQDARYEQYF.